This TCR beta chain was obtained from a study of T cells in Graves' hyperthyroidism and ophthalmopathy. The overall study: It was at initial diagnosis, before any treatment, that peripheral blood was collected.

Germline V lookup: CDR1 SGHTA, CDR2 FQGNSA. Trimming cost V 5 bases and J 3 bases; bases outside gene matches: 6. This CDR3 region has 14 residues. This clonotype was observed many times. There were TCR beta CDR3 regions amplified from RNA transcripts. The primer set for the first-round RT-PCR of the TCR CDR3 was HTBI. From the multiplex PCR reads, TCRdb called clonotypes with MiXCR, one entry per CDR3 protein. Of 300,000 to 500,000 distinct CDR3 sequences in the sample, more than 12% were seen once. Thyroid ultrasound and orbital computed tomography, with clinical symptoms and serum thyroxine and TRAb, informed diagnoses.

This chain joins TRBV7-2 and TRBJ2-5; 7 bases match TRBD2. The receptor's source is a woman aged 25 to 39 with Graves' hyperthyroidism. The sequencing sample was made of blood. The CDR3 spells CASSPGLAEETQYF. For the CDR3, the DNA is TGTGCCAGCAGCCCCGGGCTAGCGGAAGAGACCCAGTACTTC.